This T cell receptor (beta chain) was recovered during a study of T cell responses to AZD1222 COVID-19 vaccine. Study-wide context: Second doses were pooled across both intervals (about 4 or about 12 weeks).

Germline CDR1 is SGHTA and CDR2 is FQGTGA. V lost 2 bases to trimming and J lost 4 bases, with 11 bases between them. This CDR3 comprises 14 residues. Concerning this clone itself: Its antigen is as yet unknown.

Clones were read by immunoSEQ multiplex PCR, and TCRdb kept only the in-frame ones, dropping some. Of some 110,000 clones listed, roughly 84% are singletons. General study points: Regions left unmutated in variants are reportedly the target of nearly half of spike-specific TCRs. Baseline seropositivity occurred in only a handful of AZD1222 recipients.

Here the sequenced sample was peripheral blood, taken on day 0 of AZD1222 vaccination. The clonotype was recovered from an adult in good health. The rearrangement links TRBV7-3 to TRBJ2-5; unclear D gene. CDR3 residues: CASSLSQFGETQYF. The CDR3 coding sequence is TGTGCCAGCAGCTTATCTCAGTTCGGAGAGACCCAGTACTTC.